This is a list of T cell receptor beta chains from one sample in a study of blood T cells in healthy people across ages. TCRdb independently ran MiXCR on the 5' RACE reads; one entry per CDR3 protein. The table lists around 650,000 distinct CDR3 sequences, 32% of them singletons. Material for sequencing was blood. The receptors derive from a woman older than 75 in good health. Both conserved end residues are part of each CDR3. The D gene is left open where the match is weak. Clone size, where shown, is once, few, many, or a class for clones that have expanded.

size	V	D	J	DNA	CDR3
-	TRBV7-2	TRBD1	TRBJ2-5	TGTGCCAGCAGCTTTCAGACAGGGCCAGAGACCCAGTACTTC	CASSFQTGPETQYF
once	TRBV13	-	TRBJ1-5	TGTGCCAGCAGCTTAGGGGGTGAAGGCAATCAGCCCCAGCATTTT	CASSLGGEGNQPQHF
few	TRBV27	TRBD2	TRBJ2-3	TGTGCCAGCAGTTTATCTCCGACTAGCTATGATACGCAGTATTTT	CASSLSPTSYDTQYF
many	TRBV7-2	-	TRBJ2-7	TGTGCCAGCAGCTTAGAGTTTGGGGGGTCAAACTACGAGCAGTACTTC	CASSLEFGGSNYEQYF
-	TRBV10-3	-	TRBJ2-3	TGTGCCATCAGTTTATTGGGGTACACAGATACGCAGTATTTT	CAISLLGYTDTQYF
many	TRBV6-1	TRBD1	TRBJ1-2	TGTGCCAGCAGAGAGACAGGGACGTCGCCTAACTATGGCTACACCTTC	CASRETGTSPNYGYTF
many	TRBV15	-	TRBJ1-2	TGTGCCACCAGCAGAGATTTTATTAACTATGGCTACACCTTC	CATSRDFINYGYTF
many	TRBV24-1	-	TRBJ2-5	TGTGCCACCAGTGGACCCTGGGTGGGGAGAGAGACCCAGTACTTC	CATSGPWVGRETQYF
many	TRBV15	TRBD1	TRBJ1-2	TGTGCCACCAGCAGCGGGACAGGGGATGGCTACACCTTC	CATSSGTGDGYTF
few	TRBV3-1	-	TRBJ1-4	TGTGCCAGCAGCCAATTCTTCGCGGGGCTTGGCGAAAAACTGTTTTTT	CASSQFFAGLGEKLFF
-	TRBV9	TRBD1	TRBJ1-3	TGTGCCAGCAGCGAACAGGGGGCTGGAAACACCATATATTTT	CASSEQGAGNTIYF
-	TRBV9	TRBD2	TRBJ2-7	TGTGCCAGCAGCGTTAGGTGGACTAGCGGGAGTTACGAGCAGTACTTC	CASSVRWTSGSYEQYF
many	TRBV12-3/TRBV12-4	-	TRBJ2-3	TGTGCCAGCAGTTTAGGTAGATCTGTCGCAGATACGCAGTATTTT	CASSLGRSVADTQYF
-	TRBV7-9	-	TRBJ1-3	TGTGCCAGCAGCCGCGACGGAAACTCTGGAAACACCATATATTTT	CASSRDGNSGNTIYF
-	TRBV7-2	-	TRBJ1-5	TGTGCCAGCGACCAAAGTGGAGGTGGCAATCAGCCCCAGCATTTT	CASDQSGGGNQPQHF
many	TRBV9	TRBD1	TRBJ2-1	TGTGCCAGCAGCCCAGGGGAGGGACAGGGATACAATGAGCAGTTCTTC	CASSPGEGQGYNEQFF
-	TRBV20-1	-	TRBJ1-6	TGCAGTGCTAGAGAGACTAGCTCCTATAATTCACTCCTCCACTTT	CSARETSSYNSLLHF
-	TRBV6-6	TRBD1	TRBJ1-2	TGTGCCAGCAGTGGACAGGGAGAATTTGGAGGCTACACCTTC	CASSGQGEFGGYTF
many	TRBV14	-	TRBJ2-7	TGTGCCAGCAGCCAGGGGCGCTACGAGCAGTACTTC	CASSQGRYEQYF
-	TRBV29-1	-	TRBJ1-1	TGCAGCGTTCGTACGGGGGAGAGGGCTGAAGCTTTCTTT	CSVRTGERAEAFF
few	TRBV3-1	TRBD1	TRBJ2-7	TGTGCCAGCAGCCAATACGGACAGGGCGGAGAGCAGTACTTC	CASSQYGQGGEQYF
-	TRBV20-1	TRBD1	TRBJ2-3	TGCAGTGCTAGAGATCCCGGACAGGGGATTGGTGATACGCAGTATTTT	CSARDPGQGIGDTQYF
-	TRBV9	TRBD1	TRBJ2-2	TGTGCCAGCAGCGCGCAGGGGGTCACCGGGGAGCTGTTTTTT	CASSAQGVTGELFF
-	TRBV10-3	TRBD2	TRBJ2-5	TGTGCCATCAGTGAGCCAAGCGGGAGTGGTGGGGAGACCCAGTACTTC	CAISEPSGSGGETQYF
-	TRBV4-3	-	TRBJ1-6	TGCGCCAGCAGCCAAGCACTCGACATTAATTCACCCCTCCACTTT	CASSQALDINSPLHF
many	TRBV6-4	TRBD2	TRBJ2-1	TGTGCCAGCAGTGACGTCGGGGGGGTCGGTGAGCAGTTCTTC	CASSDVGGVGEQFF
-	TRBV7-2	-	TRBJ2-3	TGTGCCAGCAGCCCCTCCGCTACGCAGTATTTT	CASSPSATQYF
-	TRBV7-9	TRBD1	TRBJ2-2	TGTGCCAGCAGCCCGTGGACAGGGACCACCGGGGAGCTGTTTTTT	CASSPWTGTTGELFF
many	TRBV4-3	-	TRBJ1-2	TGCGCCAGCAGCCAAGGGACCGGACAGTGGGCTAACTATGGCTACACCTTC	CASSQGTGQWANYGYTF
-	TRBV6-1	-	TRBJ2-7	TGTGCCAGCACCGGGACACCGTCCCCCTACGAGCAGTACTTC	CASTGTPSPYEQYF
many	TRBV21-1	-	TRBJ2-7	TGTGCCAGCAGCAAGCTCGAGCAGTACTTC	CASSKLEQYF
many	TRBV5-1	-	TRBJ2-5	TGCGCCAGCAGCTTGTTTGGAGGGACGGGAGAGACCCAGTACTTC	CASSLFGGTGETQYF